Sequencing of this T cell receptor beta chain was carried out in a study of cytomegalovirus exposure and HLA in healthy donors. Study overall: Of several hundred genotyped donors, 80% to 85% grouped in the Caucasian-associated ancestry cluster.

A remark on this clone: Its antigen is as yet unknown.

The study sampled nominally healthy donors, though unrecorded immune exposures were likely. Per the germline V gene, CDR1 is MNHEY and CDR2 is SVGAGI. The CDR3 runs 15 residues. Between the trimmed V and J ends, which lost 6 bases and 2 bases, there was a span of 11 bases. Primers: 60 Vbeta forward and 13 Jbeta reverse. Some clones are missing from TCRdb's copy, which holds only in-frame ones; the method was immunoSEQ multiplex PCR. The sample carries around 280,000 clones, roughly 90% recorded once. Study findings and constraints: Cytomegalovirus status, reportedly, was diagnosed with high specificity and sensitivity by the classifier. The study listed 150 to 200 cytomegalovirus-associated TCR beta chains.

This rearrangement joins TRBV6-5 to TRBJ1-6; D uncertain. Source material: PBMCs. The TCR comes from a woman in her late teens or twenties in good health and CMV-seronegative. The CDR3 is CASREGGPYNSPLHF. CDR3 DNA sequence: TGTGCCAGCAGAGAGGGTGGCCCCTATAATTCACCCCTCCACTTT.